This passage covers 17 T cell receptor beta chains from one sample sequenced in a study of CD8 T cells in ankylosing spondylitis. TCRdb re-analysed the 5' RACE reads in MiXCR, keeping a single row per CDR3 protein. The sample lists 250,000 or so distinct CDR3 sequences; about 24% were seen once. Sequencing input: blood, either unsorted or a sorted T cell fraction (not recorded which). Receptors originate from a male donor with ankylosing spondylitis or in good health (not recorded which).

The table lists this clonotype with many counts. The chain uses TRBV28 and TRBJ2-7; D unresolved. CDR3 length: 11 amino acids. Trimming stripped 6 bases from V and 3 bases from J, with 6 bases between. CDR1 and CDR2 from the germline V gene are MDHEN and SYDVKM. The CDR3 sequence is CASRTDYEQYF. The DNA for the CDR3 is TGTGCCAGCAGGACGGACTACGAGCAGTACTTC.

The chain links TRBV7-9 to TRBJ1-1; D remains unclear. The CDR3 has 14 amino acids. V lost 1 base to trimming and J lost 7 bases, with 13 bases between them. Germline CDR1 and CDR2: SEHNR and FQNEAQ (reference sequence). The CDR3 DNA is TGTGCCAGCAGCTTAGATTCCTCACAGCTTGAAGCTTTCTTT. The encoded protein is CASSLDSSQLEAFF.

This clonotype was recorded a few times. CDR3 in amino acids: CSARGTSVDTQYF. For the CDR3, the DNA is TGCAGTGCTAGGGGGACTAGCGTAGATACGCAGTATTTT. The genes are TRBV20-1 and TRBJ2-3, with TRBD2 matching over 10 bases. Germline V lookup: CDR1 DFQATT, CDR2 SNEGSKA (reference sequence). The CDR3 has 13 amino acids. Germline trimming cut 3 bases from V and 5 bases from J; bases unmatched to any gene: 2.

The chain joins TRBV6-5 to TRBJ2-1; D call uncertain. Germline V gives CDR1 MNHEY, CDR2 SVGAGI. The ends were cut back, 4 bases at V and 10 bases at J, with 14 bases in the middle. CDR3 size: 13 residues. The CDR3 nucleotides read TGTGCCAGCAGTTGGACCTTCAGCAAGGAGCAGTTCTTC. The encoded protein is CASSWTFSKEQFF.

The chain is built from TRBV12-3 or TRBV12-4 and TRBJ2-6, with a weak D call TRBD1 (6 bases). This CDR3 is built from 18 residues. CDR3: CTFSFPPYRAKGANVLTF. The DNA for the CDR3 is TGTACCTTCAGTTTCCCACCTTACAGGGCCAAAGGGGCCAACGTCCTGACTTTC.

The V and J genes are TRBV11-2 and TRBJ2-3; a possible D gene is TRBD2 (5 bases). Looked up from germline, CDR1 is SGHAT and CDR2 is FQNNGV. The V gene lost 5 bases and the J gene lost 0 bases, with 12 bases spanning the gap. The CDR3 runs to 15 residues. The chain's CDR3 is CASSIRGGSTDTQYF. DNA of the CDR3: TGTGCCAGCAGCATTAGAGGAGGTAGCACAGATACGCAGTATTTT.

This clonotype was detected ten times or more. Written as DNA, the CDR3 is TGTGCCAGCAGCCAAGATTCCCATCTCAATGGCAATCAGCCCCAGCATTTT. Amino acid sequence: CASSQDSHLNGNQPQHF. The J gene is TRBJ1-5, the V gene TRBV4-2; D remains unclear. Germline V gives CDR1 LGHNA, CDR2 YNFKEQ. This CDR3 is built from 17 residues. The V and J ends lost 0 bases and 2 bases respectively, with 14 bases between them.

V and J are TRBV10-3 and TRBJ2-7; either TRBD1 or TRBD2 may supply D (6 bases each). The germline V and J ends were trimmed by 8 bases and 7 bases, with 27 bases remaining between them. The CDR3 runs 16 residues. CDR1 and CDR2 (germline): ENHRY, SYGVKD. This chain's CDR3 is CAIQTPVGQGGTEQYF. The CDR3 DNA sequence: TGTGCCATCCAAACGCCCGTCGGTCAAGGGGGGACGGAGCAGTACTTC.

This clonotype has just one count. A read error may produce the germline difference seen at one junction end. The V gene is TRBV29-1, the J gene TRBJ2-1, with 9 bases lining up with TRBD1. The germline V gene encodes CDR1 SQVTM and CDR2 ANQGSEA. This CDR3 region has 13 residues. For the CDR3, the DNA is TGCAGAGTTGAACAGGGGGCGTACAATGAGCAGTTCTTC. It codes for CRVEQGAYNEQFF.

This clonotype appeared a few times. V usage is TRBV20-1 and J usage is TRBJ2-1, with D maybe TRBD1 (7 bases). This CDR3 has 13 residues. Between the trimmed V and J ends, which lost 2 bases and 12 bases, there was a span of 17 bases. CDR1 DFQATT and CDR2 SNEGSKA come from the germline V gene (reference sequence). CDR3: CSARHRQGGGQFF. CDR3 sequence (DNA): TGCAGTGCTAGACACAGACAGGGAGGCGGGCAGTTCTTC.

This chain uses TRBV5-4 with TRBJ2-1; no reliable D call. There are 15 residues in the CDR3. V lost 4 bases, J lost 5 bases, and 16 bases lay in between. CDR1 is SGHNT and CDR2 is YYREEE in the germline V gene (reference sequence). The CDR3 coding sequence is TGTGCCAGCAGCCCATCTCCCTCGTGGAACAATGAGCAGTTCTTC. Translation: CASSPSPSWNNEQFF. The variable domain in full, with the rest retrieved from reference TRBV5-4 and TRBJ2-1, is ETGVTQSPTHLIKTRGQQVTLRCSSQSGHNTVSWYQQALGQGPQFIFQYYREEENGRGNFPPRFSGLQFPNYSSELNVNALELDDSALYLCASSPSPSWNNEQFFGPGTRLTVL.

Only a few counts were recorded for this clonotype. The chain couples TRBV20-1 to TRBJ2-5; tentatively, D is TRBD2 (5 bases). With 2 bases removed from V and 1 base from J, the gap between germline ends came to 8 bases. This CDR3 region has 13 residues. Germline CDR1 reads DFQATT; CDR2 reads SNEGSKA (reference sequence). The DNA for the CDR3 is TGCAGTGCTAGACCGGGGTTCCAAGAGACCCAGTACTTC. Translation: CSARPGFQETQYF.

The chain combines TRBV7-8 with TRBJ2-5; D is perhaps TRBD1 or TRBD2 (6 bases each). The CDR3 sequence is 15 residues long. The germline V gene has CDR1 SGHVS and CDR2 FQNEAQ. The V end was cut by 1 base, the J end by 10 bases, with 19 bases between. The CDR3 here is CASSLEGGLRGVQYF. CDR3 nucleotides: TGTGCCAGCAGCTTAGAAGGGGGGCTAAGAGGGGTCCAGTACTTC.

The chain joins TRBV3-1 to TRBJ2-3, with 8 bases identical to TRBD2. The CDR3 is made up of 19 amino acids. The V gene end was trimmed by 5 bases and the J gene end by 0 bases; junction bases not matched to a gene: 16. Per germline, CDR1 LGHDT and CDR2 YNNKEL (reference sequence). This CDR3 is CASSAGTSRWGYSTDTQYF. DNA of the CDR3: TGTGCCAGCAGCGCGGGGACTAGTCGGTGGGGTTATAGCACAGATACGCAGTATTTT.

Turning to this clonotype: Mismatch with germline at one junction end may stem from a read error. The CDR3 region is CASSPWGRSYNKQFF. CDR3 bases: TGTGCCAGCAGTCCCTGGGGACGATCCTACAATAAGCAGTTCTTC. The V gene is TRBV12-3 or TRBV12-4, the J gene TRBJ2-1; D tentatively fits TRBD1 or TRBD2 (5 bases each). The CDR3 has 15 amino acids.

The genes are TRBV12-3 or TRBV12-4 and TRBJ2-1, with 9 bases identical to TRBD2. V lost 0 bases, J lost 4 bases, and 4 bases stayed unmatched. CDR3 length: 16 amino acids. The CDR3 spells CASSLAGSGGYNEQFF. DNA for the CDR3: TGTGCCAGCAGTTTAGCGGGTAGCGGGGGTTACAATGAGCAGTTCTTC.

This clonotype was seen many times. V gene TRBV7-8 combines with J gene TRBJ1-5; D is ambiguous. CDR3 length: 13 residues. Trimming pared 1 base from V and 6 bases from J, leaving 7 bases between. Germline CDR1 and CDR2: SGHVS and FQNEAQ. As DNA, the CDR3 is TGTGCCAGCAGCTTAGTGGGAACTCAGCCCCAGCATTTT. It is translated as CASSLVGTQPQHF. Variable domain in full (rest from reference TRBV7-8 and TRBJ1-5): GAGVSQSPRYKVAKRGQDVALRCDPISGHVSLFWYQQALGQGPEFLTYFQNEAQLDKSGLPSDRFFAERPEGSVSTLKIQRTQQEDSAVYLCASSLVGTQPQHFGDGTRLSIL.